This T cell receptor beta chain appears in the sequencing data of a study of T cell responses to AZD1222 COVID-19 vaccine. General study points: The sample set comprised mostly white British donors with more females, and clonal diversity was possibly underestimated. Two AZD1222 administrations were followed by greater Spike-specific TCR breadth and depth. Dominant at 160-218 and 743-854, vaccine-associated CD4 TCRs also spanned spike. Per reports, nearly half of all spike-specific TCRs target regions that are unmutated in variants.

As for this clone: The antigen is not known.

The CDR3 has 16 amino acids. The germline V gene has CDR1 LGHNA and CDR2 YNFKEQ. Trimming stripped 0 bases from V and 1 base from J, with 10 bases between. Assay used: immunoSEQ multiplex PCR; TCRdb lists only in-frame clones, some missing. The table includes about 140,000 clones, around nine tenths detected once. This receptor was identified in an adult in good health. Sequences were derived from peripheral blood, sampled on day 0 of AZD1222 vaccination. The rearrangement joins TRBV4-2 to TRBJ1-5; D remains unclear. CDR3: CASSQEVSVSNQPQHF. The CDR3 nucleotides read TGTGCCAGCAGCCAAGAAGTCTCCGTAAGCAATCAGCCCCAGCATTTT.